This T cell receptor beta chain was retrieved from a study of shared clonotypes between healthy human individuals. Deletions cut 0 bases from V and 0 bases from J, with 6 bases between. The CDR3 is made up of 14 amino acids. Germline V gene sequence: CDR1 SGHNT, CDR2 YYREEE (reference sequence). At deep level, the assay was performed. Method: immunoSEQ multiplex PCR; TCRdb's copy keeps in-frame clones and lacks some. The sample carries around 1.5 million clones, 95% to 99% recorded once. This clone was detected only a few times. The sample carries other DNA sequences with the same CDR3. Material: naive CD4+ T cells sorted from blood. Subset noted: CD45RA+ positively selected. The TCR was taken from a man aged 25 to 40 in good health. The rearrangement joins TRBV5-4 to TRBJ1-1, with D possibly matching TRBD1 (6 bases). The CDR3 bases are TGTGCCAGCAGCTTGGACAGGGTGAACACTGAAGCTTTCTTT. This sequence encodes CASSLDRVNTEAFF.